This T cell receptor beta chain was documented in a study of T cells in Graves' hyperthyroidism and ophthalmopathy. Study in general: Before any treatment, at initial diagnosis, peripheral blood was collected. Study findings and constraints: Before onset, by a median of around 6.1 months, the model predicted ophthalmopathy. Expanded thyroid clonotypes (above 0.001) were mostly also found in blood.

This clonotype was observed a single time. Its matching antigen is unknown. TCR beta CDR3 regions were amplified from RNA. During a first-round RT-PCR of the TCR CDR3, the HTBI primer set was used. TCRdb re-called the multiplex PCR reads through MiXCR, storing one row per CDR3 protein. The sample has fewer than 300,000 distinct CDR3 sequences, around 25% seen once; the top ten hold approximately 30%. The PBMCs were taken from 10 ml of fresh peripheral blood. V was pared by 6 bases and J by 5 bases, with 14 bases between. From germline, CDR1 is SGHVS and CDR2 FNYEAQ. CDR3 size: 13 residues. The material sequenced was blood. The clonotype comes from a middle-aged man with Graves' hyperthyroidism that later progressed to Graves' ophthalmopathy. The genes are TRBV7-6 and TRBJ2-7; TRBD1 might be the D (6 bases). CDR3 sequence: CASSLTGSDEQYF. The CDR3 DNA is TGTGCCAGCAGTTTAACAGGGTCCGACGAGCAGTACTTC.